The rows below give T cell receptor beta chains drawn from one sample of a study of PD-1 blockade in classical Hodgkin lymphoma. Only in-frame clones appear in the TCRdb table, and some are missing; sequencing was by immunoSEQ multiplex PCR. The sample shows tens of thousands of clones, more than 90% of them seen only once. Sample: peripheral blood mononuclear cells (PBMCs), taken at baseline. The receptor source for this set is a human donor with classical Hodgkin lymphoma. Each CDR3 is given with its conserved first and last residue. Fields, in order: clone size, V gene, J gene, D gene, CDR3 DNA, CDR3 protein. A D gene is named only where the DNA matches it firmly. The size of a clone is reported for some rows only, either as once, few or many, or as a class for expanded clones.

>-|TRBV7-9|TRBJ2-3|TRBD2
TGTGCCAGCAGCCTAAATAGCGGGAGTGTCGCAGATACGCAGTATTTT
CASSLNSGSVADTQYF
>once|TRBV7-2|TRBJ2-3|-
TGTGCCAGCAGCTTAGTTTTGTTGGGAGATACGCAGTATTTT
CASSLVLLGDTQYF
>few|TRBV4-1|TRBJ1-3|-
TGCGCCAGCAGCCAAGATGTCGGGTACGGAAACACCATATATTTT
CASSQDVGYGNTIYF
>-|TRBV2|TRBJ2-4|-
TGTGCCAGCAGGAGGAACACAGGGTCGTTGGACATTCAGTACTTC
CASRRNTGSLDIQYF
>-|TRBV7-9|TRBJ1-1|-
TGTGCCAGCCGAGGGAACACTGAAGCTTTCTTT
CASRGNTEAFF
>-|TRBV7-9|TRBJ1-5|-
TGTGCCAGCAGCCAGGGGTGGAATCAGCCCCAGCATTTT
CASSQGWNQPQHF
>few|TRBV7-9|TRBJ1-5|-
TGTGCCAGCAGCTCGGACAGCCAGCCCCAGCATTTT
CASSSDSQPQHF
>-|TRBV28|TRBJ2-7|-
TGTGCCAGCTGGCGGGGATACGAGCAGTACTTC
CASWRGYEQYF
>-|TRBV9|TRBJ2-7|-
TGTGCCAGCAGCGTAGCGGCAGGGACAAATTACGAGCAGTACTTC
CASSVAAGTNYEQYF
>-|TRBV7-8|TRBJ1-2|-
TGTGCCAGCAGCCAAAGGGCCGACAGTTATGGCTACACCTTC
CASSQRADSYGYTF
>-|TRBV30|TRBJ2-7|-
TGTGCCTGGAGTGTTCTAGGCAGTGTCTACGAGCAGTACTTC
CAWSVLGSVYEQYF
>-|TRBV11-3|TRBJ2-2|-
TGTGCCAGCAGCTCGCACGGGGGTACGAACACCGGGGAGCTGTTTTTT
CASSSHGGTNTGELFF
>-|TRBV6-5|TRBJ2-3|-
TGTGCCAGCAGCCCAACTAGGGAAGATACGCAGTATTTT
CASSPTREDTQYF
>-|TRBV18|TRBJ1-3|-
TGTGCCAGCTCACCCCTTGACTCGCGCTCTGGAAACACCATATATTTT
CASSPLDSRSGNTIYF
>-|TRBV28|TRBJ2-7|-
TGTGCCAGCAGTTTAGGAGCGGGTAACTACGAGCAGTACTTC
CASSLGAGNYEQYF
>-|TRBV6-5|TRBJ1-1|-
TGTGCCAGCAGAACGAGGACTGAAGCTTTCTTT
CASRTRTEAFF
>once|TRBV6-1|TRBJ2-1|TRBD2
TGTGCCAGCAGTGAATCCGAGAGGACTAGCGGGTACAATGAGCAGTTCTTC
CASSESERTSGYNEQFF
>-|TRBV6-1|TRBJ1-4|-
TGTGCCAGCAGTGAAGGAGGGGGAGGGGTAAAAAAACTGTTTTTT
CASSEGGGGVKKLFF
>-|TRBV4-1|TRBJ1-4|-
TGCGCCAGCAGCCGCATTAATGAAAAACTGTTTTTT
CASSRINEKLFF
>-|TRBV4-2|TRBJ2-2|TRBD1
TGTGCCAGCAGCCAAGATGGGACAGCGATCACCGGGGAGCTGTTTTTT
CASSQDGTAITGELFF
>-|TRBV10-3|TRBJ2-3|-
TGTGCCATCAGTGAAAGCTTACAGGGACGCACAGATACGCAGTATTTT
CAISESLQGRTDTQYF
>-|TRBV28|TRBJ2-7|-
TGTGCCAGCATCTCAGGGGTCACCTACGAGCAGTACTTC
CASISGVTYEQYF
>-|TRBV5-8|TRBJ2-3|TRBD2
TGTGCCAGCAGCTTGATGGTAGGCGGGGGAACAGATACGCAGTATTTT
CASSLMVGGGTDTQYF
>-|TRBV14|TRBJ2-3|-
TGTGCCAGCAGCCAAGATCCAGCCACAGATACGCAGTATTTT
CASSQDPATDTQYF
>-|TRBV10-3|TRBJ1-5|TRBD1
TGTGCCATCAGTGAGTCTAACCTGACAGGGAACCTCATCCTGAGTAGCAATCAGCCCCAGCATTTT
CAISESNLTGNLILSSNQPQHF
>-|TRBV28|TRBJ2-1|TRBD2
TGTGCCAGCAGTTTCGGGACTAGCGGGAGTACGGAGCAGTTCTTC
CASSFGTSGSTEQFF
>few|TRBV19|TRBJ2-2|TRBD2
TGTGCCAGTATCCCCAGCGGGAGAAGGCCCGGGGAGCTGTTTTTT
CASIPSGRRPGELFF
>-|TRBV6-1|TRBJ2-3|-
TGTGCCAGCAGTGAATGGCGGTCTAGCACAGATACGCAGTATTTT
CASSEWRSSTDTQYF
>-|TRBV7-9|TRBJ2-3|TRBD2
TGTGCCAGCAGATCTAGCGGCGGCGGAAGGTTAGATACGCAGTATTTT
CASRSSGGGRLDTQYF
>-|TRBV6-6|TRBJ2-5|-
TGTGCCAGCAGTTATATCGGCAGGGCCCAAGAGACCCAGTACTTC
CASSYIGRAQETQYF
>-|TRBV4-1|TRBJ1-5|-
TGCGCCAGCAGCACCCCCGGGCAGAAGAGGCCCCAGCATTTT
CASSTPGQKRPQHF
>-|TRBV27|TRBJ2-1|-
TGTGCCAGCAGTAGCGGCCTGTTGAATGAGCAGTTCTTC
CASSSGLLNEQFF
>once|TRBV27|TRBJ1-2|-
TGTGCCAGCAGTTTCACCGGGGACGGGTATGGCTACACCTTC
CASSFTGDGYGYTF
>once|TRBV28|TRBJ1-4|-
TGTGCCAGCAGTTTACGATCCGGGGGCCATGAAAAACTGTTTTTT
CASSLRSGGHEKLFF
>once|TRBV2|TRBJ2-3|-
TGTGCCAGCAGTGACCAAAACACAGATACGCAGTATTTT
CASSDQNTDTQYF
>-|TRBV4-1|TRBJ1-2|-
TGCGCCAGCAGCCAAGATATTGGGCTCGGCTACACCTTC
CASSQDIGLGYTF
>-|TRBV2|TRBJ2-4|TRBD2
TGTGCCAGCAGTGAGGGAAGCGGGGATGGCATTCAGTACTTC
CASSEGSGDGIQYF
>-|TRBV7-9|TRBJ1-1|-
TGTGCCAGCAGCTCTGCCTACTACACTGAAGCTTTCTTT
CASSSAYYTEAFF
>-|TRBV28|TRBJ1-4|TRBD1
TGTGCCAGCAGTAACCCAAATGCGGGACAGCATAATGAAAAACTGTTTTTT
CASSNPNAGQHNEKLFF
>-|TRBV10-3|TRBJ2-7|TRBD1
TGTGCCATCAAGGGACAGGAAGGCTACGAGCAGTACTTC
CAIKGQEGYEQYF
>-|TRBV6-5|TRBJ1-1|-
TGTGCCAGCAGTACTCGGGGGTCCCAATCCAAGGCTTTCTTT
CASSTRGSQSKAFF
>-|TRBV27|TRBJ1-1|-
TGTGCCAGCAGTCCCTCTGGTGGCGTGGGCACTGAAGCTTTCTTT
CASSPSGGVGTEAFF
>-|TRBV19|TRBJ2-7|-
TGTGCCAGTAGTTTCAGGGCTAACTCCTACGAGCAGTACTTC
CASSFRANSYEQYF
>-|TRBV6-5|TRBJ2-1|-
TGTGCCAGCAGTTACGTGGTAGACCTTTACAATGAGCAGTTCTTC
CASSYVVDLYNEQFF
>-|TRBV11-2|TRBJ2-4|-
TGTGCCAGCAGCGAAGTGGGGAGGACAGCCAAAAACATTCAGTACTTC
CASSEVGRTAKNIQYF
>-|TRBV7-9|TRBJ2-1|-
TGTGCCAGCAGCTTAGCAGGTGGCGGGTACTACAATGAGCAGTTCTTC
CASSLAGGGYYNEQFF
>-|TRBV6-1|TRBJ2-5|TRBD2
TGTGCCAGCAGTGAAGAGGTTCCGGGACTAGCGGGACCTAAAGAGACCCAGTACTTC
CASSEEVPGLAGPKETQYF
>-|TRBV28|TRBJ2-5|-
TGTGCCAGCAGTTTTACAGGGGAGGTCCAAGAGACCCAGTACTTC
CASSFTGEVQETQYF
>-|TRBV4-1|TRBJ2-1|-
TGCGCCAGCAGCCAAGGCCTCAGGGGAAACTACAATGAGCAGTTCTTC
CASSQGLRGNYNEQFF
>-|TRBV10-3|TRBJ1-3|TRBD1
TGTGCCATCAGTAACCGGGACAGGGGAGGAAACACCATATATTTT
CAISNRDRGGNTIYF
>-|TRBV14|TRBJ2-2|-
TGTGCCAGCAGCCAAGTAGGGAACGGGGAGCTGTTTTTT
CASSQVGNGELFF
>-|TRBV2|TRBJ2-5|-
TGTGCCAGCAAGTACCAAGAGACCCAGTACTTC
CASKYQETQYF
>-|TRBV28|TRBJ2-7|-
TGTGCCAGCAGATTAGCTATGGGGCCATACGAGCAGTACTTC
CASRLAMGPYEQYF
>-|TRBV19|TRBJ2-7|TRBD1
TGTGCCAGTAGTATCCAGGGGGCCTCCTACGAGCAGTACTTC
CASSIQGASYEQYF
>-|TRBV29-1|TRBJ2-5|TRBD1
TGCAGCGCTTTAGGACAGGGGAATGGAGAGACCCAGTACTTC
CSALGQGNGETQYF